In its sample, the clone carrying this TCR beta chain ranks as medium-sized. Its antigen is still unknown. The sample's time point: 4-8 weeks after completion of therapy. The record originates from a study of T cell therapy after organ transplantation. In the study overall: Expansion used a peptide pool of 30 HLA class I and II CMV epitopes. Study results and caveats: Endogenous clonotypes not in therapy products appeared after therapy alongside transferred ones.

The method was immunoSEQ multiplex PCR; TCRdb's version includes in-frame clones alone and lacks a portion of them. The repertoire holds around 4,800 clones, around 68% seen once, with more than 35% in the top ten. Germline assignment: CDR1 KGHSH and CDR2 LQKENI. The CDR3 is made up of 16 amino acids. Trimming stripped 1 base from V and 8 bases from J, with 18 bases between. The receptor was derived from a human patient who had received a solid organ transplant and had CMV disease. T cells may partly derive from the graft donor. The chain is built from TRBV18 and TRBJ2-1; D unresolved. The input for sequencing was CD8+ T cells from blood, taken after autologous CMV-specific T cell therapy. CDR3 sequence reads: CASSPLGLGIYDEQFF. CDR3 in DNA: TGTGCCAGCTCACCACTTGGATTGGGGATTTATGATGAGCAGTTCTTC.